This record covers a single T cell receptor (beta chain). The antigen remains unidentified. A junction boundary mismatches the germline segment, possibly from a read error. CDR1 and CDR2 from the germline V gene are SSHAT and FNYEAQ (reference sequence). The CDR3 extends over 15 amino acids. The data stem from a study of PD-1 blockade in classical Hodgkin lymphoma. Whole-study context: The nivolumab dose that patients received was 3 mg/kg, given intravenously every 2 weeks.

The method was immunoSEQ multiplex PCR; TCRdb's version includes in-frame clones alone and lacks a portion of them. This sample has about 43,000 clones; roughly 70% occur once, and the top ten carry approximately 2.9%. No patient escaped relapse after autologous stem cell transplantation, and brentuximab vedotin exposure varied. Best outcomes ranged across complete response, partial response and progressive disease. Overall study findings and caveats: Diminished baseline TCR diversity has been reported in newly diagnosed patients relative to healthy donors. Exclusion was applied to patients who started nivolumab under 1 year after ASCT.

The sequence was collected from a human donor with classical Hodgkin lymphoma. The input for sequencing was peripheral blood mononuclear cells (PBMCs), taken before the second cycle of nivolumab. The chain couples TRBV7-7 to TRBJ2-7, with 9 bases lining up with TRBD1. The CDR3 nucleotides are TGTGCTAGCAGCTCGGACAGGGGCCCGTCCTACGAGCAGTACTTC. Its protein is CASSSDRGPSYEQYF.